The sequence of this T cell receptor beta chain was determined in a study of blood T cell repertoires in COVID-19. Germline lookup yields CDR1 LNHDA and CDR2 SQIVND (reference sequence). The CDR3 is 13 amino acids. Trimming took off 4 bases at V and 4 bases at J, with 8 bases between the two ends. There are a few counts of this clone. Assay used: immunoSEQ multiplex PCR; TCRdb lists only in-frame clones, some missing. The data contain around 30,000 clones, 70% to 90% of them singletons. The chain carries TRBV19 and TRBJ1-5; D may be TRBD1 (6 bases). The receptor comes from a human donor in a cohort sampled during active COVID-19. The donor label of this sample is uncertain. Sample: peripheral blood. Here the CDR3 reads CASSTDRNQPQHF. CDR3 nucleotide sequence: TGTGCCAGTAGTACCGACAGGAATCAGCCCCAGCATTTT.